This TCR beta chain was found in a study of regulatory T cells in long-lasting Graves disease. Study conclusions and caveats: Study of thyroid tissue was not done, with only peripheral blood studied.

Library construction for TCR beta used iRepertoire HTBI primers and Arm-PCR of CDR3 regions. One entry per CDR3 protein results from TCRdb running MiXCR on the multiplex PCR reads. The table has hundreds of thousands of distinct CDR3 sequences, around 15% seen once. To note about this clonotype: Antigen: not known.

CDR3 length: 15 residues. Germline-derived CDR1 and CDR2 are SGHNT and YYREEE (reference sequence). Trimming stripped 0 bases from V and 4 bases from J, with 12 bases between. Time point meaning: newly diagnosed GD, antithyroid drugs for less than 3 months. Extracted PBMC RNA gave rise to the TCR library. These data were likewise used in another study, on T cells in Graves' hyperthyroidism and ophthalmopathy. This second study says: HTBI primers were the set used in a first-round RT-PCR of the TCR CDR3. Blood also contained most expanded thyroid clonotypes above 0.001.

The TCR originated in a man between 40 and 49 years old with Graves disease. The specimen was peripheral blood mononuclear cells (PBMCs), collected at new diagnosis, from a patient treated with antithyroid drugs. The J gene is TRBJ2-3, the V gene TRBV5-4; D is undetermined. DNA of the CDR3: TGTGCCAGCAGCTTGGTCAGCCCAGTGGCAGATACGCAGTATTTT. It is translated as CASSLVSPVADTQYF.